A single sample gave rise to the 20 T cell receptor beta chains below, sequenced in a study of cytomegalovirus exposure and HLA in healthy donors (dated 2017 in TCRdb). Library prep was done by the immunoSEQ multiplex PCR assay. The multiplex PCR relied on a mix of 60 forward primers for TCR Vbeta segments and 13 reverse primers for TCR Jbeta segments. TCRdb retrieved this table from immuneACCESS and kept in-frame rearrangements only. Not all clones are present; in checked studies, unresolved V genes account for under half, and no reason is known for the remainder. Here the sample has roughly 73,000 clones; about 75% occur a single time. The ten largest clones add up to around 12% of the sample. The sequenced sample was PBMCs. Source of these receptors: a man aged 70 or older in good health and CMV-seronegative.

The rearrangement joins TRBV19 to TRBJ1-2; 9 nucleotides line up with TRBD1. This CDR3 has 15 amino acids. In germline, CDR1 is LNHDA, CDR2 SQIVND (reference sequence). Trimming cost V 6 bases and J 4 bases; bases outside gene matches: 9. CDR3 sequence (DNA): TGTGCCAGTAGAGATCCGGGACAGGGTATCTATGGCTACACCTTC. Its protein is CASRDPGQGIYGYTF.

The chain couples TRBV7-2 to TRBJ2-3; D call uncertain. The V gene's germline CDR1 is SGHTA and CDR2 FQGNSA. The CDR3 consists of 18 residues. Between the trimmed V and J ends, which lost 5 bases and 2 bases, there was a span of 23 bases. The CDR3: CASSTRRLQPRSTDTQYF. Here the CDR3 DNA reads TGTGCCAGCAGCACCCGTCGGCTACAGCCCCGCTCCACAGATACGCAGTATTTT.

The chain couples TRBV18 to TRBJ1-3, with TRBD1 identical over 8 bases. This CDR3 has 16 amino acids. After removal of 4 bases from V and 2 bases from J, the junction contained 7 bases not matched to a gene. CDR1 and CDR2 from the germline V gene are KGHSH and LQKENI. The CDR3 nucleotides read TGTGCCAGCTCACAACAGGGGGAGGTCACTGGAAACACCATATATTTT. Translated: CASSQQGEVTGNTIYF.

This chain uses TRBV20-1 with TRBJ1-2; D gene uncertain. The CDR3 extends over 10 amino acids. Germline V CDR1 and CDR2: DFQATT, SNEGSKA (reference sequence). The DNA for the CDR3 is TGCAGGGCGGGGAGAGATGGCTACACCTTC. It yields the protein CRAGRDGYTF.

This clone was observed many times. This rearrangement joins TRBV7-2 to TRBJ2-5, with D perhaps TRBD1 (6 bases). The CDR3 runs to 13 residues. Trimming left V 5 bases short and J 4 bases short, with 11 bases between. Germline-derived CDR1 and CDR2 are SGHTA and FQGNSA. CDR3 in amino acids: CASSQDRSETQYF. The DNA for the CDR3 is TGTGCCAGCAGCCAGGACAGATCAGAGACCCAGTACTTC.

The chain combines TRBV6-5 with TRBJ2-7, with no clear D. Trimming shortened V by 2 bases and J by 2 bases, and 7 bases separated the two germline ends. The CDR3 extends over 13 amino acids. Germline V lookup: CDR1 MNHEY, CDR2 SVGAGI. In DNA form, the CDR3 reads TGTGCCAGCAGTTACGAGTACCCCTACGAGCAGTACTTC. Its protein product is CASSYEYPYEQYF.

This chain uses TRBV7-8 with TRBJ1-5; D is unresolved. V was pared by 1 base and J by 2 bases, with 6 bases between. The CDR3 is 14 residues long. Germline V lookup: CDR1 SGHVS, CDR2 FQNEAQ. CDR3 nucleotide sequence: TGTGCCAGCAGCTTAGATCGGGGCAATCAGCCCCAGCATTTT. Encoded protein: CASSLDRGNQPQHF.

The chain employs TRBV5-1 and TRBJ2-7; possible D gene TRBD1, 5 bases. The CDR3 spans 13 residues. Germline lookup yields CDR1 SGHRS and CDR2 YFSETQ. Trimming pared 4 bases from V and 8 bases from J, leaving 16 bases between. DNA of the CDR3: TGCGCCAGCAGCGAACTACAGGAGACCCAGCAGTACTTC. Amino acid sequence: CASSELQETQQYF.

The rearrangement links TRBV2 to TRBJ2-2, with D tentatively TRBD1 (6 bases). CDR3 size: 14 residues. V gave up 6 bases and J gave up 1 base, with 9 bases separating them. Germline V gene data show CDR1 as SNHLY and CDR2 as FYNNEI. The CDR3 here is CASRGTLNTGELFF. The CDR3 DNA is TGTGCCAGCAGGGGGACATTGAACACCGGGGAGCTGTTTTTT.

This clone was counted a few times. The chain combines TRBV28 with TRBJ2-5, with D possibly matching TRBD2 (6 bases). The V gene lost 6 bases and the J gene lost 3 bases, with 17 bases spanning the gap. This CDR3 region has 15 residues. From germline, CDR1 is MDHEN and CDR2 SYDVKM. The CDR3 DNA reads TGTGCCAGCAGCCCCCCCCGCCGGGAGAAAGAGACCCAGTACTTC. This codes for CASSPPRREKETQYF.

The J gene is TRBJ2-5, the V gene TRBV7-2, with TRBD2 identical over 10 bases. Trimming removed 4 bases from V and 3 bases from J; junction bases left unmatched: 5. Germline CDR1 reads SGHTA; CDR2 reads FQGNSA. This CDR3 comprises 15 residues. The chain's CDR3 is CASSSGLAGEETQYF. In nucleotides, the CDR3 is TGTGCCAGCAGCTCCGGGCTAGCGGGGGAAGAGACCCAGTACTTC.

This chain uses TRBV9 with TRBJ2-3; possible D gene TRBD2, 7 bases. The V end was cut by 0 bases, the J end by 5 bases, with 13 bases between. CDR1 and CDR2 from the germline V gene are SGDLS and YYNGEE. This CDR3 region has 15 residues. The CDR3 protein is CASSVVGGQGDTQYF. Here the CDR3 DNA reads TGTGCCAGCAGCGTAGTCGGGGGGCAGGGAGATACGCAGTATTTT.

Here the CDR3 DNA reads TGTGCCAGCTCATCTCGGGACAGGGGGCTTCCCTACGAGCAGTACTTC. Protein sequence: CASSSRDRGLPYEQYF. V usage is TRBV18 and J usage is TRBJ2-7, with 12 positions matching TRBD1. Unmatched junction bases numbered 7, after V lost 5 bases and J lost 2 bases. The CDR3 covers 16 residues. Germline values: CDR1 KGHSH, CDR2 LQKENI.

As to this clone: Its ends do not fully match the called genes, so a read error is possible. The genes are TRBV30 and TRBJ1-1, with TRBD1 as a possible D gene (6 bases). CDR3 size: 15 residues. Germline CDR1 and CDR2: GTSNPN and SVGIG (reference sequence). The CDR3 protein is CAWTRTALPSTGAFF. The CDR3, as DNA: TGTGCCTGGACCAGGACAGCCTTGCCTTCCACTGGAGCTTTCTTT.

This clone was seen once. The rearrangement uses TRBV7-9 and TRBJ2-3; TRBD2 is a possible D gene (6 bases). The CDR3 length is 13 residues. CDR1 SEHNR and CDR2 FQNEAQ come from the germline V gene (reference sequence). V lost 0 bases and J lost 5, with 6 bases in between. The CDR3 sequence is CASSLAGLDTQYF. As DNA, the CDR3 is TGTGCCAGCAGCTTAGCGGGACTAGATACGCAGTATTTT.

V is TRBV5-1 and J is TRBJ1-3, with 11 nucleotides matching TRBD1. Unmatched junction bases numbered 2, after V lost 4 bases and J lost 2 bases. From germline, CDR1 is SGHRS and CDR2 YFSETQ. This CDR3 has 15 residues. CDR3 in DNA: TGCGCCAGCAGCGGGGGACAGGGGGCTGGAAACACCATATATTTT. Translated, it gives CASSGGQGAGNTIYF.

This sequence joins TRBV9 and TRBJ2-1; 10 bases are a match to TRBD2. V shed 3 bases and J 4 bases; nucleotides not matched to a gene: 4. CDR1 is SGDLS and CDR2 is YYNGEE in the germline V gene. This CDR3 is 15 amino acids long. Here the CDR3 DNA reads TGTGCCAGCAGCGCCGAACTAGCGGGGTACAATGAGCAGTTCTTC. Translated, it gives CASSAELAGYNEQFF.

J is TRBJ2-7 and V is TRBV4-3; tentative D call: TRBD2 (5 bases). This CDR3 comprises 14 residues. The V gene lost 0 bases and the J gene lost 6 bases, with 12 bases spanning the gap. Germline V gene lookup returns CDR1 LGHNA and CDR2 YSLEER. The CDR3 loop is CASSQDLRESEQYF. CDR3 sequence (DNA): TGCGCCAGCAGCCAAGATCTGAGGGAGTCCGAGCAGTACTTC.

The chain links TRBV16 to TRBJ2-2, with 12 bases matching TRBD2. The CDR3 runs to 16 residues. V dropped 4 bases and J dropped 5; count of bases not matched to a gene: 5. The germline V gene encodes CDR1 KGHSY and CDR2 FQNENV. CDR3 DNA: TGTGCCAGCAGCCGAACCGGGACTAGCGGGACCGGGGAGCTGTTTTTT. Protein sequence: CASSRTGTSGTGELFF.

The chain uses TRBV13 and TRBJ2-1; TRBD2 aligns across 9 bases. This CDR3 has 15 residues. The germline V gene encodes CDR1 PRHDT and CDR2 FYEKMQ (reference sequence). V lost 0 bases, J lost 7 bases, and 4 bases stayed unmatched. CDR3 bases: TGTGCCAGCAGCTTAGGGGGACTAGCTGTAAATGAGCAGTTCTTC. It is translated as CASSLGGLAVNEQFF.